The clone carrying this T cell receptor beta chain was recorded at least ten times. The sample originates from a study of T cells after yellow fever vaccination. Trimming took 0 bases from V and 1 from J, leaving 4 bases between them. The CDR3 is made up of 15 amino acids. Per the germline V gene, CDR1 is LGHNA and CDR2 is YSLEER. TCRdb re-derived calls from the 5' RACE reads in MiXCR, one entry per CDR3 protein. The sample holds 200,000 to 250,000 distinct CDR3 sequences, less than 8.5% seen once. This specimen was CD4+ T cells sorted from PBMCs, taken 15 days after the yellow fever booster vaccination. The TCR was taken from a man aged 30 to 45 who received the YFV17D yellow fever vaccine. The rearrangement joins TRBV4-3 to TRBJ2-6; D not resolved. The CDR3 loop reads CASSQEISGANVLTF. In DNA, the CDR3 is TGCGCCAGCAGCCAAGAAATTTCTGGGGCCAACGTCCTGACTTTC.